These T cell receptor beta chains were read from a single sample in a study of blood T cell repertoires in COVID-19. Here immunoSEQ multiplex PCR was the method, and the copy in TCRdb shows in-frame clones only, minus some. The sample lists fewer than 120,000 clones; roughly four fifths were seen once. Sequenced input: peripheral blood. These receptors were taken from a woman aged 60-70 years with acute or convalescent COVID-19. Each CDR3 is given with its conserved first and last residue. Fields, in order: V gene, clone size, D gene, J gene, CDR3 protein, CDR3 DNA. A D gene is named only where the DNA matches it firmly. Size values are once, few and many counts, or a class for expanded clones, and some rows have none.

V gene: TRBV6-4
clone size: NA
D gene: NA
J gene: TRBJ1-5
CDR3 protein: CASSPFSGQPQHF
CDR3 DNA: TGTGCCAGCAGTCCCTTCTCCGGTCAGCCCCAGCATTTT

V gene: TRBV27
clone size: NA
D gene: TRBD1
J gene: TRBJ2-4
CDR3 protein: CASSPRDREGIQYF
CDR3 DNA: TGTGCCAGCAGTCCGAGGGACAGGGAGGGCATTCAGTACTTC

V gene: TRBV28
clone size: NA
D gene: NA
J gene: TRBJ1-2
CDR3 protein: CASRGRRASLGYTF
CDR3 DNA: TGTGCCAGCAGGGGCCGCAGAGCTTCCTTGGGTTACACCTTC

V gene: TRBV28
clone size: NA
D gene: NA
J gene: TRBJ1-5
CDR3 protein: CASRVLRGAGQPQHF
CDR3 DNA: TGTGCCAGCAGGGTTCTAAGGGGCGCGGGACAGCCCCAGCATTTT

V gene: TRBV29-1
clone size: few
D gene: NA
J gene: TRBJ1-1
CDR3 protein: CSVASPGTEAFF
CDR3 DNA: TGCAGCGTTGCTAGCCCGGGCACTGAAGCTTTCTTT

V gene: TRBV2
clone size: NA
D gene: TRBD1
J gene: TRBJ1-6
CDR3 protein: CASSAGQGDRSPLHF
CDR3 DNA: TGTGCCAGCAGCGCGGGACAGGGGGATAGATCACCCCTCCACTTT

V gene: TRBV5-1
clone size: NA
D gene: TRBD2
J gene: TRBJ2-2
CDR3 protein: CASSFRPGGRTGELFF
CDR3 DNA: TGCGCCAGCAGCTTCCGCCCGGGGGGTCGGACCGGGGAGCTGTTTTTT

V gene: TRBV7-3
clone size: NA
D gene: TRBD2
J gene: TRBJ2-2
CDR3 protein: CASSSRGGENTGELFF
CDR3 DNA: TGTGCCAGCAGCTCCCGCGGGGGAGAGAACACCGGGGAGCTGTTTTTT

V gene: TRBV18
clone size: few
D gene: TRBD1
J gene: TRBJ1-1
CDR3 protein: CASSTGTGVQNTEAFF
CDR3 DNA: TGTGCCAGCTCAACCGGGACAGGGGTTCAGAACACTGAAGCTTTCTTT

V gene: TRBV28
clone size: NA
D gene: TRBD2
J gene: TRBJ2-5
CDR3 protein: CASSLSLGLAGQKETQYF
CDR3 DNA: TGTGCCAGCAGTTTATCCCTGGGACTAGCGGGCCAAAAAGAGACCCAGTACTTC

V gene: TRBV6-5
clone size: once
D gene: TRBD1
J gene: TRBJ2-2
CDR3 protein: CASSQTDRGTGELFF
CDR3 DNA: TGTGCCAGCAGTCAGACCGACAGGGGCACCGGGGAGCTGTTTTTT

V gene: TRBV28
clone size: NA
D gene: NA
J gene: TRBJ1-1
CDR3 protein: CASSPWGRDTEAFF
CDR3 DNA: TGTGCCAGCAGCCCTTGGGGGAGGGACACTGAAGCTTTCTTT

V gene: TRBV9
clone size: once
D gene: NA
J gene: TRBJ1-1
CDR3 protein: CASTPLGGRETEAFF
CDR3 DNA: TGTGCCAGCACCCCCCTGGGGGGGCGGGAGACTGAAGCTTTCTTT

V gene: TRBV7-8
clone size: NA
D gene: NA
J gene: TRBJ1-1
CDR3 protein: CASSFQGKNTEAFF
CDR3 DNA: TGTGCCAGCAGCTTCCAGGGTAAGAACACTGAAGCTTTCTTT

V gene: TRBV30
clone size: NA
D gene: TRBD1
J gene: TRBJ1-2
CDR3 protein: CAWSAGQGPSYTF
CDR3 DNA: TGTGCCTGGAGCGCTGGACAGGGTCCGTCCTACACCTTC

V gene: TRBV19
clone size: NA
D gene: NA
J gene: TRBJ2-3
CDR3 protein: CASSIAGSRTDTQYF
CDR3 DNA: TGTGCCAGTAGTATTGCAGGGTCTCGCACAGATACGCAGTATTTT

V gene: TRBV7-6
clone size: once
D gene: TRBD2
J gene: TRBJ2-1
CDR3 protein: CASSLDPSGHYNEQFF
CDR3 DNA: TGTGCCAGCAGCTTAGACCCTAGCGGACACTACAATGAGCAGTTCTTC

V gene: TRBV6-1
clone size: many
D gene: NA
J gene: TRBJ1-1
CDR3 protein: CASSELSVNTEAFF
CDR3 DNA: TGTGCCAGCAGTGAATTGTCGGTGAACACTGAAGCTTTCTTT

V gene: TRBV19
clone size: NA
D gene: NA
J gene: TRBJ1-1
CDR3 protein: CASSDASGTYAFF
CDR3 DNA: TGTGCCAGTAGTGATGCCTCCGGGACATATGCTTTCTTT

V gene: TRBV3-1/TRBV3-2
clone size: NA
D gene: NA
J gene: TRBJ1-4
CDR3 protein: CASSRGGTNEKLFF
CDR3 DNA: TGTGCCAGCAGCAGGGGAGGAACTAATGAAAAACTGTTTTTT

V gene: TRBV2
clone size: once
D gene: TRBD2
J gene: TRBJ2-3
CDR3 protein: CASSSTSGGVRTDTQYF
CDR3 DNA: TGTGCCAGCAGTTCCACTAGCGGGGGGGTTCGCACAGATACGCAGTATTTT

V gene: TRBV5-1
clone size: once
D gene: NA
J gene: TRBJ2-5
CDR3 protein: CASSLGPGDQETQYF
CDR3 DNA: TGCGCCAGCAGCTTGGGCCCGGGGGACCAAGAGACCCAGTACTTC

V gene: TRBV27
clone size: NA
D gene: TRBD1
J gene: TRBJ2-7
CDR3 protein: CASSPKAGGSSYEQYF
CDR3 DNA: TGTGCCAGCAGTCCCAAGGCAGGGGGTAGCTCCTACGAGCAGTACTTC

V gene: TRBV5-1
clone size: NA
D gene: TRBD1
J gene: TRBJ1-5
CDR3 protein: CASSPTTGGGQPQHF
CDR3 DNA: TGCGCCAGCAGCCCCACCACAGGGGGCGGCCAGCCCCAGCATTTT

V gene: TRBV11-2
clone size: NA
D gene: NA
J gene: TRBJ1-1
CDR3 protein: CASSLSTEAFF
CDR3 DNA: TGTGCCAGCAGCTTGTCAACTGAAGCTTTCTTT

V gene: TRBV23-1
clone size: NA
D gene: TRBD1
J gene: TRBJ1-6
CDR3 protein: CASSQGQGDSPLHF
CDR3 DNA: TGCGCCAGCAGTCAAGGACAGGGAGATTCACCCCTCCACTTT

V gene: TRBV19
clone size: once
D gene: NA
J gene: TRBJ1-4
CDR3 protein: CASSEYQREKLFF
CDR3 DNA: TGTGCCAGTAGCGAATACCAGAGGGAAAAACTGTTTTTT

V gene: TRBV5-5
clone size: NA
D gene: NA
J gene: TRBJ2-1
CDR3 protein: CASSQYNEQFF
CDR3 DNA: TGTGCCAGCAGTCAGTACAATGAGCAGTTCTTC

V gene: TRBV18
clone size: NA
D gene: NA
J gene: TRBJ2-3
CDR3 protein: CASSPKPGVTDTQYF
CDR3 DNA: TGTGCCAGCTCACCAAAACCGGGGGTTACAGATACGCAGTATTTT

V gene: TRBV7-9
clone size: NA
D gene: NA
J gene: TRBJ1-2
CDR3 protein: CASSLVVSGHGYTF
CDR3 DNA: TGTGCCAGCAGCTTAGTGGTTTCAGGGCATGGCTACACCTTC

V gene: TRBV30
clone size: NA
D gene: NA
J gene: TRBJ1-6
CDR3 protein: CAWRLQGHSPLHF
CDR3 DNA: TGTGCCTGGAGACTTCAGGGGCATTCACCCCTCCACTTT

V gene: TRBV19
clone size: NA
D gene: TRBD1
J gene: TRBJ1-2
CDR3 protein: CASSLTGGVNYGYTF
CDR3 DNA: TGTGCCAGTAGTCTGACAGGGGGGGTTAACTATGGCTACACCTTC

V gene: TRBV30
clone size: once
D gene: TRBD2
J gene: TRBJ2-5
CDR3 protein: CAWSVGTSGEVETQYF
CDR3 DNA: TGTGCCTGGAGTGTTGGAACTAGCGGGGAGGTGGAGACCCAGTACTTC

V gene: TRBV7-2
clone size: few
D gene: NA
J gene: TRBJ1-2
CDR3 protein: CASGPRGDGYTF
CDR3 DNA: TGTGCCAGCGGCCCGCGGGGAGATGGCTACACCTTC